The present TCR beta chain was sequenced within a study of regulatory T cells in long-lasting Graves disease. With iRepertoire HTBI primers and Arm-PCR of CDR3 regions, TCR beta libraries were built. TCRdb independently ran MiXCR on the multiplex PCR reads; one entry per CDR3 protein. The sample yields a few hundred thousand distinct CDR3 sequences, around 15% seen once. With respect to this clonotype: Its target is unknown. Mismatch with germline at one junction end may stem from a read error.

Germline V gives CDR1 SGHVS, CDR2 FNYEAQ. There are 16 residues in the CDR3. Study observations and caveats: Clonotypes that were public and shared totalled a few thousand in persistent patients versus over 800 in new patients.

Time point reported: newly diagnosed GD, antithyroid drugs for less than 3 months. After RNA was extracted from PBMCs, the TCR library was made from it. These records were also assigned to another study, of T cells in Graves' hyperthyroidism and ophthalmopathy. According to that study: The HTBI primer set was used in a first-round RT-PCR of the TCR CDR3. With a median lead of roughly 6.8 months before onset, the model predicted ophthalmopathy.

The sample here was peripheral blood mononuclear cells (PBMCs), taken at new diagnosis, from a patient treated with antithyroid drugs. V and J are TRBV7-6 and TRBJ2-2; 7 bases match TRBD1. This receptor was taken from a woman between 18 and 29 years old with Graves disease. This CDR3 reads CASSANHTGATGEPFF. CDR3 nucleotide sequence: TGTGCCAGCAGCGCCAACCACACAGGGGCAACCGGGGAGCCGTTTTTT.